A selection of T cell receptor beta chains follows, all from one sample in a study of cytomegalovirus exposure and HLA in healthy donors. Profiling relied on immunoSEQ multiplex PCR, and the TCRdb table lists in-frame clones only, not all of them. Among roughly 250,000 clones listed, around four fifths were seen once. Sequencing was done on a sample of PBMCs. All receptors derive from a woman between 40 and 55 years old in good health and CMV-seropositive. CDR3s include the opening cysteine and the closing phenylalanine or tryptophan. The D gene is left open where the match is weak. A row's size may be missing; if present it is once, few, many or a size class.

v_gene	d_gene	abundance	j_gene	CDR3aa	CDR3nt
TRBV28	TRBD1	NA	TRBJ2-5	CASSSPTGRQETQYF	TGTGCCAGCAGTTCACCGACAGGGAGACAAGAGACCCAGTACTTC
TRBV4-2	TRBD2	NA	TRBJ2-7	CASSQTSGYEQYF	TGTGCCAGCAGCCAAACTAGCGGCTACGAGCAGTACTTC
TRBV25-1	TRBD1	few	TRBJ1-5	CASSESGGQGNQPQHF	TGTGCCAGCAGTGAATCTGGGGGACAGGGCAATCAGCCCCAGCATTTT
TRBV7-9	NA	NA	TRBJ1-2	CASSLEAAVGGYTF	TGTGCCAGCAGCTTAGAGGCGGCAGTTGGCGGCTACACCTTC
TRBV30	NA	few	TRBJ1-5	CAWSDRDVSSAQHF	TGTGCCTGGAGTGACAGGGATGTGAGTTCGGCCCAGCATTTT
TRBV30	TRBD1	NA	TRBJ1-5	CAWSVRDRGGSNQPQHF	TGTGCCTGGAGCGTCCGGGACAGGGGAGGTAGCAATCAGCCCCAGCATTTT
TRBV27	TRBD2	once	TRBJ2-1	CASSLPNRLASEQFF	TGTGCCAGCAGTTTACCGAACCGACTAGCAAGTGAGCAGTTCTTC
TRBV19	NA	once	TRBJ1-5	CASSMTGYNQPQHF	TGTGCCAGTAGTATGACAGGCTATAATCAGCCCCAGCATTTT
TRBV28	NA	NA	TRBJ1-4	CASSLSGQNEKLFF	TGTGCCAGCAGTTTATCAGGACAGAATGAAAAACTGTTTTTT
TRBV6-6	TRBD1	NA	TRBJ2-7	CASSLGTGIYEQYF	TGTGCCAGCAGTCTAGGGACAGGAATCTACGAGCAGTACTTC
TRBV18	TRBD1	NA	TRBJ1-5	CASSPDRVEQPQHF	TGTGCCAGCTCACCGGACAGGGTAGAGCAGCCCCAGCATTTT
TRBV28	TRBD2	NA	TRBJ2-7	CASSLLAGASDEQYF	TGTGCCAGCAGTCTACTAGCGGGAGCAAGCGACGAGCAGTACTTC
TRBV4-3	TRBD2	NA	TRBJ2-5	CASSQEWAGEGETQYF	TGCGCCAGCAGCCAAGAGTGGGCGGGAGAGGGGGAGACCCAGTACTTC
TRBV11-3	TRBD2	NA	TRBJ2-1	CASSPGTSNEQFF	TGTGCCAGCAGCCCCGGGACTAGCAATGAGCAGTTCTTC
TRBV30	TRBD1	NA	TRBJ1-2	CAWAQRTGGGYTF	TGTGCCTGGGCCCAAAGGACAGGGGGGGGCTACACCTTC
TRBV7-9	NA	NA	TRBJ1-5	CASSLDRVQPQHF	TGTGCCAGCAGCTTAGACAGGGTTCAGCCCCAGCATTTT
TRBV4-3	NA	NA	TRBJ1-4	CASSQAGEGEKLFF	TGCGCCAGCAGCCAAGCGGGGGAAGGGGAAAAACTGTTTTTT
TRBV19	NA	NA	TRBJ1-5	CASSMGGGAYQPQHF	TGTGCCAGTAGTATGGGCGGGGGGGCCTATCAGCCCCAGCATTTT
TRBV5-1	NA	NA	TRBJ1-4	CASSLGGSQPEKLFF	TGCGCCAGCAGCTTGGGGGGCAGTCAGCCGGAAAAACTGTTTTTT
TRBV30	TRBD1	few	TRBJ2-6	CAWSRTGLNSGANGLTF	TGTGCCTGGAGCCGGACAGGGCTAAACTCTGGGGCCAACGGCCTGACTTTC
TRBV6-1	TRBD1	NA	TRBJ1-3	CASSGGQGGGNTIYF	TGTGCCAGCAGTGGGGGACAGGGAGGCGGAAACACCATATATTTT
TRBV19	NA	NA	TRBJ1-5	CASSARTENQPQHF	TGTGCCAGTAGTGCCAGGACAGAAAATCAGCCCCAGCATTTT
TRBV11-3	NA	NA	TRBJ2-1	CASSYRGGNYNEQFF	TGTGCCAGCAGCTATCGAGGAGGCAACTACAATGAGCAGTTCTTC
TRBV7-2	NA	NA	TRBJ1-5	CASSLDGSQPQHF	TGTGCCAGCAGCTTAGACGGGAGTCAGCCCCAGCATTTT
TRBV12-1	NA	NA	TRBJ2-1	CASSFNNEQFF	TGTGCCAGCAGCTTCAACAATGAGCAGTTCTTC
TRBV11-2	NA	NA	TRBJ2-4	CASSFGQDPNIQYF	TGTGCCAGCAGCTTTGGGCAGGATCCAAACATTCAGTACTTC
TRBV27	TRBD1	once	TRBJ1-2	CASGQGAIYGYTF	TGTGCCAGCGGACAGGGCGCAATCTATGGCTACACCTTC